The 23 T cell receptor beta chains reported below all come from one sample, sequenced in a study of T-cell memory formation after mild COVID-19. Using its own MiXCR run on the 5' RACE reads, TCRdb lists one record per CDR3 protein. The table lists about 250,000 distinct CDR3 sequences, roughly 15% of them singletons. The sample was PBMCs or a T cell subset sorted from them (not recorded which). The receptor set was obtained from a man younger than 35 who had mild COVID-19 (a few samples of this study predate the infection). Cell type and time point are not known.

This clonotype was counted many times. The rearrangement joins TRBV5-1 to TRBJ1-4; D is possibly TRBD1 (5 bases). The germline CDR1 and CDR2 sequences are SGHRS and YFSETQ. V lost 1 base to trimming and J lost 0 bases, with 10 bases between them. The CDR3 contains 16 residues. The CDR3, as DNA: TGCGCCAGCAGCTTGTTACAGGCTACAACTAATGAAAAACTGTTTTTT. Translation: CASSLLQATTNEKLFF.

This clonotype appeared many times. The chain uses TRBV20-1 and TRBJ2-1, with TRBD2 identical over 9 bases. The germline CDR1 and CDR2 sequences are DFQATT and SNEGSKA (reference sequence). The V gene end was trimmed by 0 bases and the J gene end by 1 base; junction bases not matched to a gene: 4. This CDR3 is built from 16 residues. The CDR3 protein is CSARDPAGGSYNEQFF. For the CDR3, the DNA is TGCAGTGCTAGAGACCCAGCGGGGGGATCCTACAATGAGCAGTTCTTC.

In its sample, this clonotype was seen a few times. J is TRBJ2-5 and V is TRBV4-3; possibly TRBD1 for D (6 bases). This CDR3 has 18 residues. Germline CDR1 and CDR2: LGHNA and YSLEER. V was trimmed by 0 bases and J by 4 bases, leaving 21 bases between them. CDR3 residues: CASSQDPPRGPRRETQYF. As DNA, the CDR3 is TGCGCCAGCAGCCAAGATCCCCCCAGGGGACCTAGGAGAGAGACCCAGTACTTC.

This clonotype has a count of ten or more. The chain combines TRBV7-2 with TRBJ1-2, with D possibly matching TRBD1 (6 bases). CDR3 length equals 14 residues. Trimming removed 0 bases from V and 8 bases from J, with 13 bases in between. Germline V gene data show CDR1 as SGHTA and CDR2 as FQGNSA. The CDR3 loop reads CASSLAMGARGYTF. CDR3 nucleotides: TGTGCCAGCAGCTTAGCGATGGGGGCGCGAGGCTACACCTTC.

This clonotype was recorded a few times. The chain joins TRBV5-8 to TRBJ2-3; D is uncertain. Per the germline V gene, CDR1 is SGHTS and CDR2 is YDEGEE. CDR3 length: 13 amino acids. The V end lost 4 bases, the J end lost 6 bases, and 12 bases lay between the germline ends. DNA of the CDR3: TGTGCCAGCAGCCGGCAGGTGGGGGATACGCAGTATTTT. It encodes CASSRQVGDTQYF.

V is TRBV28 and J is TRBJ2-5; no reliable D call. CDR1 MDHEN and CDR2 SYDVKM come from the germline V gene. The CDR3 loop spans 14 amino acids. The germline V and J ends were trimmed by 4 bases and 5 bases, with 14 bases remaining between them. The CDR3 loop is CASSSPTVAETQYF. The DNA of the CDR3 is TGTGCCAGCAGTTCCCCTACAGTTGCTGAGACCCAGTACTTC.

In this sample, this clonotype turned up a few times. This chain uses TRBV18 with TRBJ2-5; D gene ambiguous. The CDR3 is 13 amino acids. V was shortened by 3 bases and J by 0 bases, with 5 bases between the two germline ends. From germline, CDR1 is KGHSH and CDR2 LQKENI. In DNA form, the CDR3 reads TGTGCCAGCTCACCGATGGACCAAGAGACCCAGTACTTC. This gives the protein CASSPMDQETQYF.

V gene TRBV7-2 combines with J gene TRBJ2-5; 13 positions match TRBD2. This CDR3 contains 15 residues. Germline V gene lookup returns CDR1 SGHTA and CDR2 FQGNSA. V trimming: 5 bases; J trimming: 4 bases; junction bases outside the gene matches: 4. In DNA form, the CDR3 reads TGTGCCAGCAGCCGACTAGCGGGGGGTGGAGAGACCCAGTACTTC. It specifies CASSRLAGGGETQYF.

This clonotype has a handful of counts. The J gene is TRBJ2-3, the V gene TRBV11-1; TRBD1 matches 10 bases. CDR1 is SGHAT and CDR2 is FQDESV in the germline V gene (reference sequence). The junction had 5 bases not matched to a gene; V was cut back by 8 bases and J by 3 bases. The CDR3 length is 14 residues. The CDR3 DNA follows: TGTGCCAGCCGCTGGGACAGGGGAACAGATACGCAGTATTTT. Translated, it gives CASRWDRGTDTQYF.

There are a few counts of this clonotype. CDR3 DNA sequence: TGTGCCAGCGCCCCGAGCACAGATACGCAGTATTTT. The encoded protein is CASAPSTDTQYF. This chain joins TRBV7-8 and TRBJ2-3; no clear D. Germline V gene sequence: CDR1 SGHVS, CDR2 FQNEAQ. The CDR3 extends over 12 amino acids. The germline V and J ends were trimmed by 8 bases and 0 bases, with 6 bases remaining between them.

This chain uses TRBV5-6 with TRBJ1-3, with D perhaps TRBD1 (5 bases). The CDR3 has 15 amino acids. Germline values: CDR1 SGHDT, CDR2 YYEEEE. The V gene lost 4 bases and the J gene lost 0 bases, with 11 bases spanning the gap. The DNA of the CDR3 is TGTGCCAGCAGCCCCGACAGCCACTCTGGAAACACCATATATTTT. It codes for CASSPDSHSGNTIYF.

This chain uses TRBV28 with TRBJ1-4; TRBD1 is a possible D gene (6 bases). V was shortened by 7 bases and J by 0 bases, with 12 bases between the two germline ends. The CDR3 has 15 amino acids. Germline loops: CDR1 MDHEN, CDR2 SYDVKM. CDR3 nucleotide sequence: TGTGCCAGCACCCTCGAGGGGGCAACTAATGAAAAACTGTTTTTT. Its protein product is CASTLEGATNEKLFF.

CDR3 residues: CSAFKTGAQETQYF. In DNA form, the CDR3 reads TGCAGTGCCTTCAAGACAGGGGCTCAAGAGACCCAGTACTTC. This sequence joins TRBV20-1 and TRBJ2-5; 8 bases line up with TRBD1. Germline loops: CDR1 DFQATT, CDR2 SNEGSKA (reference sequence). This CDR3 spans 14 amino acids. After removal of 6 bases from V and 2 bases from J, the junction contained 8 bases not matched to a gene.

There are many counts of this clonotype. V usage is TRBV11-2 and J usage is TRBJ1-1; D gene unclear. V gave up 1 base and J gave up 5 bases, with 8 bases separating them. Germline lookup yields CDR1 SGHAT and CDR2 FQNNGV. The CDR3 consists of 13 residues. CDR3 amino acids: CASSLAAGTEAFF. The CDR3 coding sequence is TGTGCCAGCAGCTTAGCTGCTGGTACTGAAGCTTTCTTT.

Many counts were recorded for this clonotype. The rearrangement uses TRBV7-3 and TRBJ1-1; possible D gene TRBD1, 6 bases. This CDR3 region has 14 residues. V lost 5 bases, J lost 5 bases, and 15 bases lay in between. CDR1 and CDR2 (germline): SGHTA, FQGTGA. In DNA form, the CDR3 reads TGTGCCAGCAGCCCGGGACACGGAGGAACTGAAGCTTTCTTT. Protein sequence: CASSPGHGGTEAFF.

This clonotype has only a few counts. V and J are TRBV20-1 and TRBJ2-3; 13 nucleotides align to TRBD2. Germline CDR1 is DFQATT and CDR2 is SNEGSKA (reference sequence). The CDR3 loop spans 17 amino acids. The trim removed 6 bases at V and 0 bases at J, leaving 9 bases unmatched. The CDR3 DNA sequence: TGCAGTGCCTATAGGACTAGCGGGGGCTCGAGCACAGATACGCAGTATTTT. It encodes CSAYRTSGGSSTDTQYF.

This clonotype showed up just a few times. The J gene is TRBJ2-1, the V gene TRBV20-1, with D maybe TRBD2 (6 bases). CDR3 length: 13 amino acids. CDR1 and CDR2 from the germline V gene are DFQATT and SNEGSKA (reference sequence). Between the trimmed V and J ends, which lost 0 bases and 10 bases, there was a span of 13 bases. CDR3 region: CSARDLRGWEQFF. CDR3 nucleotide sequence: TGCAGTGCTAGAGATCTGCGGGGTTGGGAGCAGTTCTTC.

This clonotype was counted between two and nine times. This rearrangement joins TRBV12-3 or TRBV12-4 to TRBJ1-4, with D tentatively TRBD1 (5 bases). Trimming took off 3 bases at V and 7 bases at J, with 12 bases between the two ends. The CDR3 length is 14 residues. DNA of the CDR3: TGTGCCAGCAGTTTGGGGGGTGGGTCTGAAAAACTGTTTTTT. Translating it yields CASSLGGGSEKLFF.

Here the CDR3 DNA reads TGCGCCAGCAGTCAATCGAAACCGGACTTGACTGAAGCTTTCTTT. This codes for CASSQSKPDLTEAFF. The chain is built from TRBV23-1 and TRBJ1-1; D is undetermined. TRBV23-1 is an ORF, with its function uncertain. The V and J ends lost 0 bases and 5 bases respectively, with 13 bases between them. The CDR3 is 15 amino acids.

The chain combines TRBV7-6 with TRBJ1-1, with a possible D match to TRBD1 (6 bases). The CDR3 covers 11 residues. Per the germline V gene, CDR1 is SGHVS and CDR2 is FNYEAQ. V was clipped by 4 bases and J by 8 bases, with 8 bases between them. The CDR3 DNA is TGTGCCAGCAGCTCAGGGGTGGAAGCTTTCTTT. This translates into CASSSGVEAFF.

The chain is built from TRBV27 and TRBJ2-7; D perhaps matches TRBD2 (6 bases). CDR3 length equals 12 residues. Trimming removed 7 bases from V and 7 bases from J, with 14 bases in between. Germline V gene lookup returns CDR1 MNHEY and CDR2 SMNVEV (reference sequence). The CDR3 loop is CASMGDWGEQYV. As DNA, the CDR3 is TGTGCCAGCATGGGGGACTGGGGGGAGCAGTACGTC.

This clonotype has more than one count but fewer than ten. This chain links TRBV6-6 with TRBJ1-6; no firm D call. The CDR3 length is 13 residues. V gave up 9 bases and J gave up 10 bases, with 16 bases separating them. CDR1 and CDR2 from the germline V gene are MNHNY and SVGAGI (reference sequence). Written as DNA, the CDR3 is TGTGCCAGTAAATCGGGAAGGTGGTCACCCCTCCACTTT. Translated, it gives CASKSGRWSPLHF.

The rearrangement links TRBV29-1 to TRBJ1-1; maybe TRBD1 (5 bases). V lost 7 bases, J lost 0 bases, and 18 bases lay in between. This CDR3 has 15 residues. CDR1 is SQVTM and CDR2 is ANQGSEA in the germline V gene. CDR3 bases: TGCAGCGGAAGGGGCGGCTGGGGTATGAACACTGAAGCTTTCTTT. Its translation: CSGRGGWGMNTEAFF.